A selection of T cell receptor beta chains follows, all from one sample in a study of high-grade serous ovarian cancer treatment subgroups. This table comes from immunoSEQ multiplex PCR, and its TCRdb copy is limited to in-frame clones, with some not included. The table lists some 28,000 clones, around 84% of them singletons. Sequencing used tumor tissue. The receptors come from a human donor with high-grade serous ovarian cancer. Each CDR3 is given with its conserved first and last residue. The order of the fields is V gene, J gene, D gene, clone size, CDR3 DNA, CDR3 protein. The D gene is left open where the match is weak. The size entry is marked missing in some rows and otherwise reads once, few, many or a size class.

V gene: TRBV6-1; J gene: TRBJ1-1; D gene: .; clone size: .; CDR3 DNA: TGTGCCAGCAGTGGGGGGCAATCGAACACTGAAGCTTTCTTT; CDR3 protein: CASSGGQSNTEAFF
V gene: TRBV6-5; J gene: TRBJ1-1; D gene: .; clone size: .; CDR3 DNA: TGTGCCAGCAGCAGAGAGAGTGAAGCTTTCTTT; CDR3 protein: CASSRESEAFF
V gene: TRBV2; J gene: TRBJ1-3; D gene: TRBD1; clone size: .; CDR3 DNA: TGTGCCAGCAGGAGACAGGGGTCCTCTGGAAACACCATATATTTT; CDR3 protein: CASRRQGSSGNTIYF
V gene: TRBV30; J gene: TRBJ2-4; D gene: .; clone size: .; CDR3 DNA: TGTGCCTGGACCCCAGGGTTAGTCGGCAAAAACATTCAGTACTTC; CDR3 protein: CAWTPGLVGKNIQYF
V gene: TRBV9; J gene: TRBJ2-3; D gene: .; clone size: .; CDR3 DNA: TGTGCCAGCGGACTAGGGGGGGTATTAGATACGCAGTATTTT; CDR3 protein: CASGLGGVLDTQYF
V gene: TRBV2; J gene: TRBJ2-7; D gene: TRBD1; clone size: .; CDR3 DNA: TGTGCCAGCAGTGTAAGGCCGGGACAGGGCCCCTACGAGCAGTACTTC; CDR3 protein: CASSVRPGQGPYEQYF
V gene: TRBV6-1; J gene: TRBJ1-5; D gene: .; clone size: .; CDR3 DNA: TGTGCCAGTACAACGGGCAATCAGCCCCAGCATTTT; CDR3 protein: CASTTGNQPQHF
V gene: TRBV27; J gene: TRBJ1-4; D gene: .; clone size: .; CDR3 DNA: TGTGCCAGCAGTTCAAATGAAAAACTGTTTTTT; CDR3 protein: CASSSNEKLFF
V gene: TRBV2; J gene: TRBJ2-2; D gene: TRBD2; clone size: .; CDR3 DNA: TGTGCCAGCAGGCTAGCGGGAAACACCGGGGAGCTGTTTTTT; CDR3 protein: CASRLAGNTGELFF
V gene: TRBV6-6; J gene: TRBJ2-7; D gene: TRBD1; clone size: .; CDR3 DNA: TGTGCCAGCAGTTACAGGGGGCGCAACGAGCAGTACTTC; CDR3 protein: CASSYRGRNEQYF
V gene: TRBV4-1; J gene: TRBJ1-1; D gene: TRBD1; clone size: .; CDR3 DNA: TGCGCCAGCAGCCAAGGAAAAAGGACAGGCCCAAACACTGAAGCTTTCTTT; CDR3 protein: CASSQGKRTGPNTEAFF
V gene: TRBV19; J gene: TRBJ2-5; D gene: .; clone size: .; CDR3 DNA: TGTGCCAGTAGTGGACAGTTGCTGGAGACCCAGTACTTC; CDR3 protein: CASSGQLLETQYF
V gene: TRBV5-1; J gene: TRBJ2-3; D gene: .; clone size: .; CDR3 DNA: TGCGCCAGCAGCTTGGACAGAGATACGCAGTATTTT; CDR3 protein: CASSLDRDTQYF
V gene: TRBV21-1; J gene: TRBJ2-7; D gene: .; clone size: .; CDR3 DNA: TGTGCCAGCAGCAATTTTGTCTACGAGCAGTACTTC; CDR3 protein: CASSNFVYEQYF
V gene: TRBV11-2; J gene: TRBJ2-2; D gene: TRBD1; clone size: .; CDR3 DNA: TGTGCCAGCAGCTTAGCTACAGGGGGCTTTGGCGGGGAGCTGTTTTTT; CDR3 protein: CASSLATGGFGGELFF
V gene: TRBV28; J gene: TRBJ2-4; D gene: .; clone size: once; CDR3 DNA: TGTGCCAGCAGTTCCGACAGGTGGTACTTC; CDR3 protein: CASSSDRWYF
V gene: TRBV9; J gene: TRBJ1-6; D gene: .; clone size: .; CDR3 DNA: TGTGCCAGCAGCGCGAGGGGAGGACTGAGGATGGGTCCCCTCCACTTT; CDR3 protein: CASSARGGLRMGPLHF
V gene: TRBV5-1; J gene: TRBJ2-5; D gene: .; clone size: .; CDR3 DNA: TGCGCCAGCAGCTTCCAGGGACGCCAAGAGACCCAGTACTTC; CDR3 protein: CASSFQGRQETQYF
V gene: TRBV30; J gene: TRBJ1-4; D gene: .; clone size: few; CDR3 DNA: TGTGCCTTATCCACGGGAACTAATGAAAAACTGTTTTTT; CDR3 protein: CALSTGTNEKLFF
V gene: TRBV19; J gene: TRBJ2-5; D gene: TRBD2; clone size: .; CDR3 DNA: TGTGCCAGCAAGTTTACTAGCGCTCAAGAGACCCAGTACTTC; CDR3 protein: CASKFTSAQETQYF
V gene: TRBV5-1; J gene: TRBJ1-3; D gene: .; clone size: .; CDR3 DNA: TGCGCCAGCAGCTTGTCTGGGCAGAGCTCTGGAAACACCATATATTTT; CDR3 protein: CASSLSGQSSGNTIYF
V gene: TRBV6-6; J gene: TRBJ2-1; D gene: .; clone size: .; CDR3 DNA: TGTGCCAGCGGGGGACAATTACATGAGCAGTTCTTC; CDR3 protein: CASGGQLHEQFF
V gene: TRBV28; J gene: TRBJ1-2; D gene: .; clone size: .; CDR3 DNA: TGTGCCAGCAGTTTCCTTGGGGGGAACTATGGCTACACCTTC; CDR3 protein: CASSFLGGNYGYTF
V gene: TRBV6-4; J gene: TRBJ2-2; D gene: TRBD2; clone size: .; CDR3 DNA: TGTGCCAGCAGCCCCCTAGCGGGAGTTGTCGGGGAGCTGTTTTTT; CDR3 protein: CASSPLAGVVGELFF